These 10 T cell receptor beta chains originate from one sample sequenced in a study of molecular identifiers for immune sequencing clone quantification. MiXCR was run by TCRdb on the PCR reads, yielding one entry per CDR3 protein. Of 490,000 or so distinct CDR3 sequences listed, 20% to 25% were seen once; the top ten hold 0.84%. What was sequenced was naive CD8+ T cells from blood, with Jurkat cell RNA spiked in. Noted subset: FACS-sorted CD8+CD4-CCR7+CD45RA+ naive T cells. The origin of the receptors is a human donor in good health. Some libraries in this study had Jurkat cell RNA spiked in.

CDR3 region: CSVEKVGQRDTEAFF. For the CDR3, the DNA is TGCAGCGTCGAAAAAGTTGGGCAGCGGGACACTGAAGCTTTCTTT. The chain joins TRBV29-1 to TRBJ1-1; D unclear. The CDR3 covers 15 residues. Germline V gives CDR1 SQVTM, CDR2 ANQGSEA. Trimming removed 6 bases at V and 3 bases at J, with 20 bases between.

This clonotype has a handful of counts. The gene calls are TRBV4-3 and TRBJ2-1; a weak D match, TRBD1 (5 bases). Germline V CDR1 and CDR2: LGHNA, YSLEER. V lost 0 bases, J lost 3 bases, and 9 bases lay in between. The CDR3 totals 15 residues. This CDR3 reads CASSQDRTFYNEQFF. As DNA, the CDR3 is TGCGCCAGCAGCCAAGACAGGACATTCTACAATGAGCAGTTCTTC.

This clonotype was observed a few times. This chain joins TRBV11-1 and TRBJ2-7, with 7 positions matching TRBD2. The length of the CDR3 is 15 residues. The germline gives CDR1 SGHAT, CDR2 FQDESV (reference sequence). V was pared by 0 bases and J by 3 bases, with 5 bases of the junction left unmatched. The CDR3 here is CASSLAYGEGYEQYF. In DNA, the CDR3 is TGTGCCAGCAGCTTAGCCTATGGGGAGGGCTACGAGCAGTACTTC. Supplemented by reference TRBV11-1 and TRBJ2-7, the full variable domain reads EAEVAQSPRYKITEKSQAVAFWCDPISGHATLYWYRQILGQGPELLVQFQDESVVDDSQLPKDRFSAERLKGVDSTLKIQPAELGDSAMYLCASSLAYGEGYEQYFGPGTRLTVT.

The chain couples TRBV4-1 to TRBJ2-2, with D possibly matching TRBD2 (6 bases). Germline CDR1 is MGHRA and CDR2 is YSYEKL. V was clipped by 7 bases and J by 3 bases, with 15 bases between them. This CDR3 comprises 15 residues. The CDR3 coding sequence is TGCGCCAGCAAAGCGGGCATTTGGGACACCGGGGAGCTGTTTTTT. Amino acids: CASKAGIWDTGELFF.

In the case of this clonotype: Just one base apart from a much larger clone, this may be a read error. The chain joins TRBV9 to TRBJ1-4; D is undetermined. This CDR3 comprises 14 residues. Per the germline V gene, CDR1 is SGDLS and CDR2 is YYNGEE. CDR3 sequence (DNA): TGTGCCAGCAACGTAGATGGAGGTCGAGAAAAACTGTTTTTT. It is translated as CASNVDGGREKLFF.

The chain uses TRBV6-2 or TRBV6-3 and TRBJ2-2; 7 bases match TRBD1. The germline V gene encodes CDR1 MNHEY and CDR2 SVGEGT. The CDR3 runs to 14 residues. V was pared by 0 bases and J by 10 bases, with 5 bases of the junction left unmatched. The CDR3 is CASSYSPTGKELFF. For the CDR3, the DNA is TGTGCCAGCAGTTACTCCCCGACAGGGAAGGAGCTGTTTTTT.

Comment on this clonotype: A much larger clone lies one base from this, so it may be a read error. Given the absence of the conserved phenylalanine or tryptophan at the CDR3 end, a read error is likely. The rearrangement links TRBV4-3 to TRBJ2-7, with TRBD1 matching over 8 bases. The V segment lost 4 bases and the J segment 1 base; nucleotides outside the gene matches: 6. Germline V gene data show CDR1 as LGHNA and CDR2 as YSLEER. The CDR3 covers 15 residues. The CDR3 nucleotides read TGCGCCAGCAGCCCAAGAAGGGACAGGTCCTACGAGCAGTACCTC. Translation: CASSPRRDRSYEQYL.

The chain has TRBV19 and TRBJ2-1, with D possibly being TRBD1 or TRBD2 (5 bases each). Germline values: CDR1 LNHDA, CDR2 SQIVND (reference sequence). The CDR3 contains 13 residues. The ends were cut back, 5 bases at V and 7 bases at J, with 12 bases in the middle. This CDR3 reads CASSPGTGNEQFF. CDR3 nucleotides: TGTGCCAGTAGTCCAGGGACGGGGAATGAGCAGTTCTTC.

Of note for this clonotype: This may stem from a read error, because a much larger clone lies one nucleotide away. V and J are TRBV20-1 and TRBJ2-7; possible D gene TRBD2, 6 bases. Trimming removed 0 bases from V and 4 bases from J, with 13 bases in between. Per the germline V gene, CDR1 is DFQATT and CDR2 is SNEGSKA (reference sequence). This CDR3 spans 14 amino acids. This CDR3 is CSARDGGSGYEQYF. DNA for the CDR3: TGCAGTGCTAGAGATGGGGGGTCGGGGTACGAGCAGTACTTC.

V gene TRBV6-6 combines with J gene TRBJ1-6; D uncertain. V was shortened by 2 bases and J by 8 bases, with 13 bases between the two germline ends. The CDR3 runs 15 residues. Germline V gene lookup returns CDR1 MNHNY and CDR2 SVGAGI (reference sequence). The CDR3 DNA reads TGTGCCAGCAGTTACGCGTACCTGGATCATTCACCCCTCCACTTT. Protein product: CASSYAYLDHSPLHF.